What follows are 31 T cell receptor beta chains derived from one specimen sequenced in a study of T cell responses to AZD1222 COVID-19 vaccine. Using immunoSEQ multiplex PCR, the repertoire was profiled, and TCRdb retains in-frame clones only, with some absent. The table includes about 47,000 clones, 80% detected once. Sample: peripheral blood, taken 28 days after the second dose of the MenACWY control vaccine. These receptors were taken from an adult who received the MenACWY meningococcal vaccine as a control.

The CDR3 nucleotides read TGTGCCAGCAGCAGGGACAGACTCAGCTCTGGAAACACCATATATTTT. Its translation: CASSRDRLSSGNTIYF. The V call is TRBV5-6, the J call TRBJ1-3, with 7 bases that match TRBD1. Germline CDR1 is SGHDT and CDR2 is YYEEEE. The CDR3 length is 16 residues. V trimming: 4 bases; J trimming: 0 bases; junction bases outside the gene matches: 7.

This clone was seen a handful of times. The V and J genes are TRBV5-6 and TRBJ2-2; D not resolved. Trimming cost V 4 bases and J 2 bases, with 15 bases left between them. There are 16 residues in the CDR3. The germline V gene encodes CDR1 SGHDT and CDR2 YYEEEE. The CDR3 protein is CASSPRRRSNTGELFF. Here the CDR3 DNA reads TGTGCCAGCAGCCCGCGGCGAAGGAGTAACACCGGGGAGCTGTTTTTT.

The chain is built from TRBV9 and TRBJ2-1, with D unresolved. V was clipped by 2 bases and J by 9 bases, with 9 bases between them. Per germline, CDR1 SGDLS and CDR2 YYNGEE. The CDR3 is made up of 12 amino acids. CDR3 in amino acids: CASSVTGGEQFF. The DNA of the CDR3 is TGTGCCAGCAGCGTGACGGGCGGTGAGCAGTTCTTC.

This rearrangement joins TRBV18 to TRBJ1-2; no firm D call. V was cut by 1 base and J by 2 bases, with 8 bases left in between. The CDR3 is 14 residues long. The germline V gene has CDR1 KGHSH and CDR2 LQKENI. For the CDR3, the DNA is TGTGCCAGCTCACCACAGGTGGAGAACTATGGCTACACCTTC. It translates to CASSPQVENYGYTF.

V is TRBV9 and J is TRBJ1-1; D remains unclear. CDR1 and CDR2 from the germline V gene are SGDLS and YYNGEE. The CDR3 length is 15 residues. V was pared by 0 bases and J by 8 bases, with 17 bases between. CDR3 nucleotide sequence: TGTGCCAGCAGCGTAGCCGCCGTGTCCGGAGGGGAAGCTTTCTTT. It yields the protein CASSVAAVSGGEAFF. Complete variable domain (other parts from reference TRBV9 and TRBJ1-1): DSGVTQTPKHLITATGQRVTLRCSPRSGDLSVYWYQQSLDQGLQFLIQYYNGEERAKGNILERFSAQQFPDLHSELNLSSLELGDSALYFCASSVAAVSGGEAFFGQGTRLTVV.

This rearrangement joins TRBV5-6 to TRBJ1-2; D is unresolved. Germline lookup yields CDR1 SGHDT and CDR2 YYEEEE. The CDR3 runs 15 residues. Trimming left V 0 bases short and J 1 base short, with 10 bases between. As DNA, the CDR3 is TGTGCCAGCAGCTTGGCTGGCGGACTTAACTATGGCTACACCTTC. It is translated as CASSLAGGLNYGYTF. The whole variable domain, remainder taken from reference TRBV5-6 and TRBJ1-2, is DAGVTQSPTHLIKTRGQQVTLRCSPKSGHDTVSWYQQALGQGPQFIFQYYEEEERQRGNFPDRFSGHQFPNYSSELNVNALLLGDSALYLCASSLAGGLNYGYTFGSGTRLTVV.

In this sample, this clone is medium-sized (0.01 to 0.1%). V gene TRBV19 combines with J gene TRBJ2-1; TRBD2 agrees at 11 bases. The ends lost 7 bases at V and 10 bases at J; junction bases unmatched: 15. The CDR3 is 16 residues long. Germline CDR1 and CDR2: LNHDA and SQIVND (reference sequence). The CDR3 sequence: CASTTSTGTSGREQFF. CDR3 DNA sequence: TGTGCCAGTACCACATCAACCGGGACTAGCGGCCGGGAGCAGTTCTTC.

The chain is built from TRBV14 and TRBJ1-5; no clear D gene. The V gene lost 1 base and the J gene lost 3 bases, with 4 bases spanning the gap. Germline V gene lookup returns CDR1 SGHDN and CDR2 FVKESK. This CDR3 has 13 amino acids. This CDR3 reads CASSQGDNQPQHF. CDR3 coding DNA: TGTGCCAGCAGCCAAGGTGACAATCAGCCCCAGCATTTT.

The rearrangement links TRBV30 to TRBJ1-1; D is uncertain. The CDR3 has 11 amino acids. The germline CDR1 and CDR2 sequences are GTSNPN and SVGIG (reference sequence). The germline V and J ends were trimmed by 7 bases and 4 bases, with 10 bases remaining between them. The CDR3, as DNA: TGTGCCTCTGCTCCGCGCACTGAAGCTTTCTTT. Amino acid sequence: CASAPRTEAFF.

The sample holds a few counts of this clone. This CDR3 is CASSIWGRDTDTEAFF. The CDR3 DNA sequence: TGTGCCAGTAGTATTTGGGGTCGGGACACGGATACTGAAGCTTTCTTT. The genes are TRBV19 and TRBJ1-1; tentatively, D is TRBD1 (6 bases). The CDR3 spans 16 residues. Germline lookup yields CDR1 LNHDA and CDR2 SQIVND (reference sequence). Trimming stripped 3 bases from V and 5 bases from J, with 19 bases between.

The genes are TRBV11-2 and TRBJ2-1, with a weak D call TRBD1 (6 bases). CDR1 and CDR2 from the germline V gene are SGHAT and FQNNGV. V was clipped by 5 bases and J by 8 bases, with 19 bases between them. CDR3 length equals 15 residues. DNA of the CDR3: TGTGCCAGCAGCGTGCAGGGGATAGCAGGATATGAGCAGTTCTTC. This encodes CASSVQGIAGYEQFF.

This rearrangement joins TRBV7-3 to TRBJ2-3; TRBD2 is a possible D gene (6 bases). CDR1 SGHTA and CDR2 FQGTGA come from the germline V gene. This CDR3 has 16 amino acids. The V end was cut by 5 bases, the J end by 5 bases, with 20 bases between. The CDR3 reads CASSRSGRLPRDTQYF. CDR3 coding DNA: TGTGCCAGCAGCCGGTCGGGGAGGCTCCCGCGAGATACGCAGTATTTT.

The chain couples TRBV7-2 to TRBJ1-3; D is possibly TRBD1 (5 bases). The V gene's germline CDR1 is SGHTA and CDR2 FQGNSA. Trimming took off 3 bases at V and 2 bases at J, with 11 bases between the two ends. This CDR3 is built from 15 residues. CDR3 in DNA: TGTGCCAGCAGCTTGACAGCTTTCCCTGGAAACACCATATATTTT. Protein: CASSLTAFPGNTIYF.

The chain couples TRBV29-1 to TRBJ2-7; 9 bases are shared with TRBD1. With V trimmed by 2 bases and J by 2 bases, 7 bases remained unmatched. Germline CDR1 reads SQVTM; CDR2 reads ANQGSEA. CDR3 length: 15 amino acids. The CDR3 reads CSVETVGQGTYEQYF. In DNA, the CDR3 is TGCAGCGTTGAAACCGTGGGACAGGGAACCTACGAGCAGTACTTC.

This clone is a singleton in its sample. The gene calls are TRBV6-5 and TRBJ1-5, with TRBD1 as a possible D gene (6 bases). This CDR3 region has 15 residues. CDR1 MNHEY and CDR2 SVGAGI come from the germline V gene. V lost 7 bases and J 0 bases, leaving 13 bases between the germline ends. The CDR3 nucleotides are TGTGCCAGCACCCGGACAGCCGATAGCAATCAGCCCCAGCATTTT. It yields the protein CASTRTADSNQPQHF.

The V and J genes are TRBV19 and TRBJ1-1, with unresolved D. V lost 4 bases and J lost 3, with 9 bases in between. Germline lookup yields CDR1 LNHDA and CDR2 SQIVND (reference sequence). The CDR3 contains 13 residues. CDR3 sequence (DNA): TGTGCCAGTAGTACCCAAGGGTACACTGAAGCTTTCTTT. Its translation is CASSTQGYTEAFF.

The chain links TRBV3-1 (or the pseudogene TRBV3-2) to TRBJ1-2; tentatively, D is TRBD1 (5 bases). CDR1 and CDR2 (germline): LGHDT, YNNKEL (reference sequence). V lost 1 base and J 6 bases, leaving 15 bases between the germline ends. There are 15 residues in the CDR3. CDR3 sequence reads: CASSQGPQGLNGYTF. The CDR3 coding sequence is TGTGCCAGCAGCCAAGGACCCCAGGGACTGAATGGCTACACCTTC.

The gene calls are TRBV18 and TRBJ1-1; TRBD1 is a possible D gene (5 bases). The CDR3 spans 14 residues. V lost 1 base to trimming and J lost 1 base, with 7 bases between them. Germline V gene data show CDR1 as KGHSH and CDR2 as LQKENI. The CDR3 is CASSPRQGNTEAFF. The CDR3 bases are TGTGCCAGCTCACCACGTCAGGGGAACACTGAAGCTTTCTTT.

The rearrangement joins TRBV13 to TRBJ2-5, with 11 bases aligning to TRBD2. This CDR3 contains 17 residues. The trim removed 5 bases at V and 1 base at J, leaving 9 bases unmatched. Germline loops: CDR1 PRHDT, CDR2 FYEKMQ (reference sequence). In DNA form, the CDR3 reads TGTGCCAGCAGCCCCTTACTAGCGGGAGAACCCCAAGAGACCCAGTACTTC. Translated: CASSPLLAGEPQETQYF.

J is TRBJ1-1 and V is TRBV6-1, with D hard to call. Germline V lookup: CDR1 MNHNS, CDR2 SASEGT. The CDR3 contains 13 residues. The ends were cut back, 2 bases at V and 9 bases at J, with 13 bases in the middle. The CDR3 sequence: CASSESTGLKAFF. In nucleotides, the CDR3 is TGTGCCAGCAGTGAATCAACCGGTCTGAAAGCTTTCTTT.

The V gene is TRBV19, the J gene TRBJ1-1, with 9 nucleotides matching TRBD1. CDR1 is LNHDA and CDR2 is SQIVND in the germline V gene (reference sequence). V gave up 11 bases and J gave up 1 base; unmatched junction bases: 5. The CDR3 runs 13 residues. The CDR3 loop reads CAVWTGANTEAFF. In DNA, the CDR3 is TGTGCCGTTTGGACAGGGGCGAACACTGAAGCTTTCTTT. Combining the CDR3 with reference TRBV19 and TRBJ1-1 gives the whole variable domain DGGITQSPKYLFRKEGQNVTLSCEQNLNHDAMYWYRQDPGQGLRLIYYSQIVNDFQKGDIAEGYSVSREKKESFPLTVTSAQKNPTAFYLCAVWTGANTEAFFGQGTRLTVV.

CDR3 in DNA: TGTGCCAGCAGCCAAGATATGATAAGGGCAGATACGCAGTATTTT. Its protein is CASSQDMIRADTQYF. This rearrangement joins TRBV14 to TRBJ2-3, with D unresolved. Trimming removed 0 bases at V and 4 bases at J, with 11 bases between. CDR1 and CDR2 (germline): SGHDN, FVKESK. CDR3 length: 15 amino acids.

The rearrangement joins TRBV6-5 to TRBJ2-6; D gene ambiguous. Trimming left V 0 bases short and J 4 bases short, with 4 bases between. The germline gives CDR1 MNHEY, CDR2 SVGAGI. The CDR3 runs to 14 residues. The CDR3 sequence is CASSYSTGANVLTF. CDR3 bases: TGTGCCAGCAGTTACTCGACAGGGGCCAACGTCCTGACTTTC.

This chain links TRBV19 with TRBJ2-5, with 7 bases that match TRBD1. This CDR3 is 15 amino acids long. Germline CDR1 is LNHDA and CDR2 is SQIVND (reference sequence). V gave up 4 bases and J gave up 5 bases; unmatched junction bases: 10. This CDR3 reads CASSRTQGYGETQYF. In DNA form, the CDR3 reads TGTGCCAGTAGTAGGACACAGGGGTACGGGGAGACCCAGTACTTC.

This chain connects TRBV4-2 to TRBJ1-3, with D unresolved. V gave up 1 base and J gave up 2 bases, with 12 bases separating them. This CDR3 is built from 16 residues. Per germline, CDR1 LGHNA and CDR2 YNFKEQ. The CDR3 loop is CASSQGVGHTGNTIYF. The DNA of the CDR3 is TGTGCCAGCAGCCAAGGAGTGGGCCATACTGGAAACACCATATATTTT.

The CDR3 spells CASSLDYSSGNTIYF. The CDR3 nucleotides are TGTGCCAGCAGCTTAGATTACAGTTCTGGAAACACCATATATTTT. V gene TRBV11-2 combines with J gene TRBJ1-3; D uncertain. V was clipped by 0 bases and J by 1 base, with 7 bases between them. CDR3 size: 15 residues. In germline, CDR1 is SGHAT, CDR2 FQNNGV.

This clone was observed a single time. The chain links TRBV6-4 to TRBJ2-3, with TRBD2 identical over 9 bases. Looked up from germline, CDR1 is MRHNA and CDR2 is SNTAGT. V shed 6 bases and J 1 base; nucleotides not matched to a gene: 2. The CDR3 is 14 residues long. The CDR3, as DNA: TGTGCCAGCAGCGAGCGGGGGGGCACAGATACGCAGTATTTT. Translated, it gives CASSERGGTDTQYF.

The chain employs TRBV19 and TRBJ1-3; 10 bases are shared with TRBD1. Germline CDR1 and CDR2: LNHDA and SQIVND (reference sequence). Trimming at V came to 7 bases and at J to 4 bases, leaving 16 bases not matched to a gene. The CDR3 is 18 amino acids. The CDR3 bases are TGTGCCAGTAAGCCGGGACAGGGGATTGGTGCGAGAGGAAACACCATATATTTT. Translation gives CASKPGQGIGARGNTIYF. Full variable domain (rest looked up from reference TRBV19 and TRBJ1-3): DGGITQSPKYLFRKEGQNVTLSCEQNLNHDAMYWYRQDPGQGLRLIYYSQIVNDFQKGDIAEGYSVSREKKESFPLTVTSAQKNPTAFYLCASKPGQGIGARGNTIYFGEGSWLTVV.

The chain's CDR3 is CASSAGPTKPTNTEAFF. The CDR3 DNA follows: TGTGCCAGCTCGGCCGGGCCTACAAAACCAACTAACACTGAAGCTTTCTTT. The rearrangement joins TRBV14 to TRBJ1-1; the D is unclear. Trimming left V 8 bases short and J 2 bases short, with 24 bases between. Per the germline V gene, CDR1 is SGHDN and CDR2 is FVKESK. The CDR3 is 17 residues long.

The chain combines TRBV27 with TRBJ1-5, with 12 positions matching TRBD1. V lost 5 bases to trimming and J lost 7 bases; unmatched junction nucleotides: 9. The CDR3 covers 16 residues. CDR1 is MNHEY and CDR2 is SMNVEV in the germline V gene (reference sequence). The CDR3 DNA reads TGTGCCAGCAGTCCAGGGACAGGGGGCCAAGGACAGCCCCAGCATTTT. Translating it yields CASSPGTGGQGQPQHF.

This chain's CDR3 is CASSDRTSGETQYF. The DNA for the CDR3 is TGTGCCAGCAGTGACCGGACCTCGGGGGAGACCCAGTACTTC. This chain connects TRBV2 to TRBJ2-5; D perhaps matches TRBD2 (5 bases). The CDR3 sequence is 14 residues long. V was trimmed by 3 bases and J by 5 bases, leaving 13 bases between them. The germline V gene encodes CDR1 SNHLY and CDR2 FYNNEI.